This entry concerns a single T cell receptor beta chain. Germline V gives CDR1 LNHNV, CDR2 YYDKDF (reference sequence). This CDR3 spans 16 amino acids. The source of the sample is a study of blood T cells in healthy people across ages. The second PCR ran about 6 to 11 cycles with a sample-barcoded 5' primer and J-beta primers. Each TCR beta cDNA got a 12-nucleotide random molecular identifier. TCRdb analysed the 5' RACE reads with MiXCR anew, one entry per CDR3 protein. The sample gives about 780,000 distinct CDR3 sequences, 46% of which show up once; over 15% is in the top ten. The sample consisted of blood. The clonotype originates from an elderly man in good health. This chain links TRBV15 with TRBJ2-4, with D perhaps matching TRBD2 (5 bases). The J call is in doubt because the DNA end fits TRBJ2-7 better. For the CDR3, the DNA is TGTGCCACCAGCAGAGCTCGGGGTATCTCCTACTACGAGCAGTACTTC. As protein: CATSRARGISYYEQYF.